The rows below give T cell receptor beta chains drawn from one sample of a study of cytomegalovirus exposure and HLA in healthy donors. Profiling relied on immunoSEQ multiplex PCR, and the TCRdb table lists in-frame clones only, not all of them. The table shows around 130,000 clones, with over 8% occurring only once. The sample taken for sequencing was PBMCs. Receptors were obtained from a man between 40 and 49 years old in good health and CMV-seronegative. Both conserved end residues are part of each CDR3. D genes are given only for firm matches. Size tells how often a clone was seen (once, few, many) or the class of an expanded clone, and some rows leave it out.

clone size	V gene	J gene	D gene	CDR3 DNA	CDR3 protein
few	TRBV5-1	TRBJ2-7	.	TGCGCCAGCAGCTTGGGGCCAGGGTACGAGCAGTACTTC	CASSLGPGYEQYF
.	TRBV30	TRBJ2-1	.	TGTGCCTGGTCCCCCTCCCGGGACAATGAGCAGTTCTTC	CAWSPSRDNEQFF
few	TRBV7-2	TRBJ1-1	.	TGTGCCAGCAGTCAGGGCCGGAACACTGAAGCTTTCTTT	CASSQGRNTEAFF
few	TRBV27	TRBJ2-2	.	TGTGCCAGCAGTTGGGCAGGGTCGAACACCGGGGAGCTGTTTTTT	CASSWAGSNTGELFF
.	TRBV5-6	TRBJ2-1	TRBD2	TGTGCCAGCAGCCCCCCAGCGGGGGGCCTCAATGAGCAGTTCTTC	CASSPPAGGLNEQFF
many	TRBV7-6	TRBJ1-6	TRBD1	TGTGCCAGCAAGACAGGGGGCAATTCACCCCTCCACTTT	CASKTGGNSPLHF
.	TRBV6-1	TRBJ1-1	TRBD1	TGTGCCAGCAGTGCCGGACAGGGGGTGCCCACTGAAGCTTTCTTT	CASSAGQGVPTEAFF
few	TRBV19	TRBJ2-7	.	TGTGCCAGTAGTCTCCGGGATAGCCTACTCTACGAGCAGTACTTC	CASSLRDSLLYEQYF
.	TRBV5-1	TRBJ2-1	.	TGCGCCAGCAGTTGGGGCCCGAATGAGCAGTTCTTC	CASSWGPNEQFF
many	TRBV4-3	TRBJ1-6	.	TGCGCCAGCAGCCAAGATCAGGCAAGCTCCTATAATTCACCCCTCCACTTT	CASSQDQASSYNSPLHF
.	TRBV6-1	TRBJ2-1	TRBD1	TGTGCCAGCAGGATTGACAGGGGTACCTACAATGAGCAGTTCTTC	CASRIDRGTYNEQFF
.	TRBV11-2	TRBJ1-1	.	TGTGCCAGCACCCCAGGGGTGGGATTGAACACTGAAGCTTTCTTT	CASTPGVGLNTEAFF
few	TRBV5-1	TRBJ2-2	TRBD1	TGCGCCAGCAGCTTGGTACAGGGGGCCGACACCGGGGAGCTGTTTTTT	CASSLVQGADTGELFF
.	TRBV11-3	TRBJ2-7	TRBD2	TGTGCCAGCAGCTTAGGGGCTAGCGGTTTCGACGAGCAGTACTTC	CASSLGASGFDEQYF
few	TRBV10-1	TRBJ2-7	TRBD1	TGCGCCAGCTCCCGGACAGGACCAGGGGAGCAGTACTTC	CASSRTGPGEQYF
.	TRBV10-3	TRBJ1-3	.	TGTGCCATCAGTGAGTCCAGCTCTGGAAACACCATATATTTT	CAISESSSGNTIYF
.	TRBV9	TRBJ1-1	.	TGTGCCAGCAGCGTTAGGGGAAACACTGAAGCTTTCTTT	CASSVRGNTEAFF
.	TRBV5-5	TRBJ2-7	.	TGTGCCAGCAGCCCAAGACGGAGTGGGCTGGGAGGTCCCTACGAGCAGTACTTC	CASSPRRSGLGGPYEQYF
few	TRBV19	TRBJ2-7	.	TGTGCCAGTTCGGACCGGACAGGGAGGGCCTACGAGCAGTACTTC	CASSDRTGRAYEQYF
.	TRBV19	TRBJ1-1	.	TGTGCCAGTAGCAAAACAGGGAACACTGAAGCTTTCTTT	CASSKTGNTEAFF
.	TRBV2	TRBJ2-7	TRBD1	TGTGCCAGCGGGACAGAAAGATTCTACGAGCAGTACTTC	CASGTERFYEQYF
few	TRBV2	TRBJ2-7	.	TGTGCCAGCCGGACCGGGACTTCCAACTACGAGCAGTACTTC	CASRTGTSNYEQYF
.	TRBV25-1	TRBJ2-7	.	TGTGCCAGCAGTGTCGGAGGGGATTCTAACGAGCAGTACTTC	CASSVGGDSNEQYF
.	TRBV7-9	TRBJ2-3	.	TGTGCCAGCGAGTCAGATACGCAGTATTTT	CASESDTQYF
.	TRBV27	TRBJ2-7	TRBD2	TGTGCCAGCAGTTTACGGGGGACTAGGACCTCCTACGAGCAGTACTTC	CASSLRGTRTSYEQYF
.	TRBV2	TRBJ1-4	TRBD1	TGTGCCAGCAGCCGGGACAGGGGGTATGAAAAACTGTTTTTT	CASSRDRGYEKLFF
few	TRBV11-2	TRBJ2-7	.	TGTGCCAGCAGCTTAGGGGTGACAGCCTCCTACGAGCAGTACTTC	CASSLGVTASYEQYF
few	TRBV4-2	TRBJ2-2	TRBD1	TGTGCCAGCAGCCCCCTCGGCGGGACAGGGGGCGGGGAGCTGTTTTTT	CASSPLGGTGGGELFF
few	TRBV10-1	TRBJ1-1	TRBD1	TGCGCCAGCAGTGACCGCGACAGGGGGGGAAACACTGAAGCTTTCTTT	CASSDRDRGGNTEAFF
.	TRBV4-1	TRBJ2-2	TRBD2	TGCGCCAGCAGCCAAGCATCCAGCGGGGGGATCACCGGGGAGCTGTTTTTT	CASSQASSGGITGELFF
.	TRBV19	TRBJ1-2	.	TGTGCCAGTAGTCCCGGACAGACCCCCTATGGCTACACCTTC	CASSPGQTPYGYTF
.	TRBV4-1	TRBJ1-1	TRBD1	TGCGCCAGCAGCCAGGTACCGGGACAGGGAGGAATAACTGAAGCTTTCTTT	CASSQVPGQGGITEAFF
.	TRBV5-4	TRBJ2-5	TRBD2	TGTGCCAGCAGCTTGACTAGCGCCGAAGAGACCCAGTACTTC	CASSLTSAEETQYF
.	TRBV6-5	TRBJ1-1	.	TGTGCCAGCAGTCGAGGACAAAACACTGAAGCTTTCTTT	CASSRGQNTEAFF
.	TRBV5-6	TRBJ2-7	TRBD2	TGTGCCAGCAGCTTGCTGGGACTATCCTCATTCTACGAGCAGTACTTC	CASSLLGLSSFYEQYF
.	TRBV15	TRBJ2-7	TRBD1	TGTGCCACCAGCGAGGGGACAGGAACCTACGAGCAGTACTTC	CATSEGTGTYEQYF
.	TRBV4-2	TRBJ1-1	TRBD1	TGTGCCAGCAGCCAAGATGTTTTTAAGGACAGGGGACCTGAAGCTTTCTTT	CASSQDVFKDRGPEAFF
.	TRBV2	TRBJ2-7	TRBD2	TGTGCCTCCCGCCGGGAGGTCTCCTACGAGCAGTACTTC	CASRREVSYEQYF
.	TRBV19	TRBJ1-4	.	TGTGCCAGTAGTTTCTGGGACACCAATGAAAAACTGTTTTTT	CASSFWDTNEKLFF
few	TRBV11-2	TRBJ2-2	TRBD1	TGTGCCAGCAGCCCCGGCAGGGGGATCACCGGGGAGCTGTTTTTT	CASSPGRGITGELFF
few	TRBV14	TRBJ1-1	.	TGTGCCAGCAGCCAGGGGCCCCGGAGTAGGGAAGCTTTCTTT	CASSQGPRSREAFF
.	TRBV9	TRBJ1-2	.	TGTGCCAGCAGCGTAGGTAGCTATGGCTACACCTTC	CASSVGSYGYTF
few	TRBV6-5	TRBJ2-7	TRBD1	TGTGCCAGCAGTTACGGCAGGGGGCCCTACGAGCAGTACTTC	CASSYGRGPYEQYF
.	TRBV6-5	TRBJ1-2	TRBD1	TGTGCCAGCAGTTACGCCACCGGGACAGGGTATGGCTACACCTTC	CASSYATGTGYGYTF
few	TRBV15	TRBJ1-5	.	TGTGCCACCACAAGCACAGGGAAAAATCAGCCCCAGCATTTT	CATTSTGKNQPQHF
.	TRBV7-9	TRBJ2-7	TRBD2	TGTGCCAGCAGCTTTGCCGAGAGTAGCGGGCGTACTTCCTACGAGCAGTACTTC	CASSFAESSGRTSYEQYF
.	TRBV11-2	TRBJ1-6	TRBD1	TGTGCCAGCAGTCGACAGGGGCCTTCACCCCTCCACTTT	CASSRQGPSPLHF
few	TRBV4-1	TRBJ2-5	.	TGCGCCAGCAGCCAAGATCCAGCGGAAGAGACCCAGTACTTC	CASSQDPAEETQYF
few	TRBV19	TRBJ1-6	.	TGTGCCACCTCGGACAGCTTAGATTCACCCCTCCACTTT	CATSDSLDSPLHF
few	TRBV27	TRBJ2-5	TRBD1	TGTGCCAGCAGTTTAACAGGGGTTGAGACCCAGTACTTC	CASSLTGVETQYF